This TCR beta chain was documented in a study of Ad26.COV2.S vaccination and SARS-CoV-2 variants. Only a few counts were recorded for this clone. Documented treatment: 15 to 20 received Ad26.COV2.S at low or high dose, single or two shots; five or six received placebo; per-sample allocation not given. Each sample was drawn 63 days after the first injection (of vaccine or placebo). Libraries were prepared by immunoSEQ multiplex PCR; TCRdb keeps only in-frame clonotypes and omits some of them. The sample includes hundreds of thousands of clones, approximately 88% seen only once; the top ten take 1.5%. The J segment lost 6 bases and the V segment lost 5 bases, leaving 10 bases of the junction unmatched. Looked up from germline, CDR1 is SEHNR and CDR2 is FQNEAQ (reference sequence). CDR3 length: 15 amino acids.

This sequence originates from a person between 18 and 60 years old who received the Ad26.COV2.S COVID-19 vaccine or a placebo. The V call is TRBV7-9, the J call TRBJ1-5, with 7 bases fitting TRBD1. The material sequenced was peripheral blood, taken in a trial of Ad26.COV2.S vaccine versus placebo. CDR3 in DNA: TGTGCCAGCAGCCGAGACAGGGAAAAGGCTCAGCCCCAGCATTTT. As protein: CASSRDREKAQPQHF.